Presented here are 2 T cell receptor beta chains from one specimen sequenced in a study of blood T cell repertoires in COVID-19 (dated by TCRdb to about 2020). Library prep was done by the immunoSEQ multiplex PCR assay. What TCRdb holds here is the immuneACCESS table cut down to in-frame rearrangements. Part of the clones is not present; checked against another copy, under half of the missing clones reflect an unresolved V gene, and the others are unexplained. The sample table lists around 220,000 clones, over 75% of them with a count of one. The leading ten clones occupy approximately 2.1% of the sample. The sequenced sample consisted of peripheral blood. The receptor source for this set is a woman aged 40 to 49 who had recovered from COVID-19.

The chain joins TRBV7-2 to TRBJ2-7, with a weak D call TRBD2 (7 bases). This CDR3 has 16 residues. V lost 1 base, J lost 4 bases, and 17 bases lay in between. Looked up from germline, CDR1 is SGHTA and CDR2 is FQGNSA. CDR3 nucleotides: TGTGCCAGCAGCTTAGGGGGGGCGCGGACTAGTTACGAGCAGTACTTC. Its protein product is CASSLGGARTSYEQYF.

The gene calls are TRBV9 and TRBJ2-4, with TRBD1 identical over 8 bases. The CDR3 consists of 14 residues. J lost 7 bases, V lost 4 bases, and 7 bases had no gene match. Germline CDR1 SGDLS, CDR2 YYNGEE. The CDR3 DNA sequence: TGTGCCAGCAGCCCTGGACAGGGTGTGAACATTCAGTACTTC. Translating gives CASSPGQGVNIQYF.